This TCR beta chain was identified in a study of regulatory T cells in long-lasting Graves disease. General study findings and limits: Patients with persistent Graves' had lower TCR diversity than newly diagnosed patients.

Germline lookup yields CDR1 LNHDA and CDR2 SQIVND (reference sequence). This CDR3 is built from 16 residues. Between the trimmed V and J ends, which lost 1 base and 5 bases, there was a span of 14 bases. Libraries of TCR beta came from iRepertoire HTBI primers plus Arm-PCR of CDR3 regions. In the study's own analysis: Samples collectively showed approximately 62 TRBV and approximately 13 TRBJ segments. TCRdb reprocessed the multiplex PCR reads with MiXCR, giving one entry per CDR3 protein. TCRdb's processing, not the authors', yielded these V and J calls. The sample carries around 400,000 distinct CDR3 sequences, roughly 15% recorded once. Time point indicated: newly diagnosed GD, antithyroid drugs for less than 3 months. RNA isolated from PBMCs was used to make the TCR library. Patients with Graves' disease were diagnosed by American Thyroid Association guidelines. With respect to this clonotype: Its cognate antigen is unknown.

The sample consisted of peripheral blood mononuclear cells (PBMCs), taken at new diagnosis, from a patient treated with antithyroid drugs. This clonotype was sampled from a female donor with Graves disease. This rearrangement joins TRBV19 to TRBJ2-2; weak D call: TRBD2 (5 bases). In DNA form, the CDR3 reads TGTGCCAGTAGTATAGTGCGTAAGCGGAAAACCGGGGAGCTGTTTTTT. Amino acid sequence: CASSIVRKRKTGELFF.